Below, 9 T cell receptor beta chains from the same sample are listed, as sequenced in a study of T cell repertoires in cytomegalovirus infection (dated by TCRdb to the late 2010s). Their target antigens are unknown. Instrument on record: Illumina HiSeq 1500. TCRdb handled the public reads itself, with Q25 trimming in fastp and clone calling in MiXCR, and kept productive beta chains. Rows with a matching CDR3 protein are joined into one entry that keeps the most common DNA and genes. This sample is represented by 830,000 or so distinct CDR3 sequences; 30% to 35% of them were singletons. The ten largest make up approximately 13% of the sample. The sample's treatment or condition label, decoded: in vitro stimulation with specific CMV peptide epitopes to enrich CMV-specific T cells. This material consisted of cultured CD8+ T cells from PBMCs, taken from culture after CMV antigen stimulation. These receptor sequences come from a human donor in good health (CMV status not recorded). Some clones in this sample may be carry-over from other donors' samples.

The chain joins TRBV6-2 or TRBV6-3 to TRBJ1-2; no clear D. Germline V gene sequence: CDR1 MNHEY, CDR2 SVGEGT. V lost 0 bases and J 8 bases, leaving 10 bases between the germline ends. The CDR3 has 13 amino acids. This chain's CDR3 is CASSYSWSGGYTF. As DNA, the CDR3 is TGTGCCAGCAGTTACTCATGGTCAGGAGGCTACACCTTC.

A few counts support this clonotype. This chain joins TRBV7-3 and TRBJ2-6; perhaps TRBD1 as D (5 bases). The CDR3 covers 17 residues. The V and J ends lost 5 bases and 0 bases respectively, with 14 bases between them. Germline assignment: CDR1 SGHTA and CDR2 FQGTGA. The DNA of the CDR3 is TGTGCCAGCAGCCCACCGGACACATACTCTGGGGCCAACGTCCTGACTTTC. Protein product: CASSPPDTYSGANVLTF.

On this clonotype: This may be a read error: a much more frequent sequence differs by one nucleotide. V gene TRBV5-4 combines with J gene TRBJ2-3; weak D call: TRBD2 (5 bases). CDR3 length: 15 amino acids. Germline CDR1 SGHNT, CDR2 YYREEE (reference sequence). As DNA, the CDR3 is TGTGCCAACAGCTTGCCAGGAGAGGTCCCTCGGGGGCAGTATTTT. Translated, it gives CANSLPGEVPRGQYF.

The sample holds a few counts of this clonotype. The V gene is TRBV12-3 or TRBV12-4, the J gene TRBJ1-3; D is possibly TRBD1 (6 bases). CDR3 length: 19 residues. V lost 8 bases and J 4 bases, leaving 30 bases between the germline ends. CDR3 DNA sequence: TGTGCCAGCCATCCTGCCGGGACACCAGCTCGTACCGGCGGAAACACCATATATTTT. Amino acids: CASHPAGTPARTGGNTIYF.

This clonotype was picked up a small number of times. The J gene is TRBJ2-7, the V gene TRBV19; D is perhaps TRBD1 (5 bases). CDR1 and CDR2 from the germline V gene are LNHDA and SQIVND (reference sequence). Trimming left V 5 bases short and J 3 bases short, with 14 bases between. The length of the CDR3 is 14 residues. CDR3 region: CASSFRLTDYEQYF. The CDR3 nucleotides are TGTGCCAGTAGTTTTCGCTTGACAGACTACGAGCAGTACTTC.

The chain is built from TRBV27 and TRBJ1-5; D is perhaps TRBD1 (5 bases). The CDR3 is made up of 16 amino acids. Germline V CDR1 and CDR2: MNHEY, SMNVEV (reference sequence). V lost 2 bases, J lost 4 bases, and 15 bases lay in between. Here the CDR3 DNA reads TGTGCCAGCAGTTTAGTGGCAGGAGGGGTGAATCAGCCCCAGCATTTT. Translated, it gives CASSLVAGGVNQPQHF.

CDR3 sequence: CASRGTAIYGYTF. The CDR3 region has the DNA TGTGCCAGTAGAGGGACAGCTATCTATGGCTACACCTTC. This rearrangement joins TRBV19 to TRBJ1-2, with 7 bases that match TRBD1. Germline CDR1 and CDR2: LNHDA and SQIVND (reference sequence). Trimming took 6 bases from V and 4 from J; bases not matched to a gene: 5. This CDR3 region has 13 residues. Drawing the rest from reference TRBV19 and TRBJ1-2, the complete variable domain is DGGITQSPKYLFRKEGQNVTLSCEQNLNHDAMYWYRQDPGQGLRLIYYSQIVNDFQKGDIAEGYSVSREKKESFPLTVTSAQKNPTAFYLCASRGTAIYGYTFGSGTRLTVV.

The rearrangement uses TRBV7-6 and TRBJ2-3, with D maybe TRBD2 (5 bases). This CDR3 is 16 amino acids long. Between the trimmed V and J ends, which lost 3 bases and 2 bases, there was a span of 15 bases. Germline V CDR1 and CDR2: SGHVS, FNYEAQ. The CDR3 protein is CASSLSGITDTDTQYF. CDR3 in DNA: TGTGCCAGCAGCTTGTCCGGGATTACAGACACAGATACGCAGTATTTT.

V gene TRBV7-6 combines with J gene TRBJ2-3, with unresolved D. V lost 1 base to trimming and J lost 2 bases, with 16 bases between them. From germline, CDR1 is SGHVS and CDR2 FNYEAQ. The CDR3 loop spans 17 amino acids. CDR3 nucleotides: TGTGCCAGCAGCTTAGAATCGTGGGGTAGGGACACAGATACGCAGTATTTT. This sequence encodes CASSLESWGRDTDTQYF.